The 12 T cell receptor beta chains given below trace back to one sample, sequenced in a study of blood T cells in healthy people across ages. A second roughly 6 to 12 cycle PCR used barcoded and J-beta primers. In TCRdb, the 5' RACE reads were re-called with MiXCR into one record per CDR3 protein. The repertoire holds roughly 1.6 million distinct CDR3 sequences, approximately 32% seen once, with 11% in the top ten. Input material: blood. The receptors were sampled from a woman in her twenties or thirties in good health.

The chain links TRBV7-3 to TRBJ2-5, with D possibly being TRBD2 (7 bases). The V gene lost 1 base and the J gene lost 11 bases, with 20 bases spanning the gap. CDR1 is SGHTA, CDR2 FQGTGA, per germline. The CDR3 runs to 15 residues. CDR3 loop: CASSLRGGSYNEQYF. The CDR3 DNA is TGTGCCAGCAGCTTAAGGGGGGGCAGCTACAATGAGCAGTACTTC.

This clonotype was counted only a few times. Since a much larger clone is just one base distant, this may be a read error. This chain connects TRBV10-3 to TRBJ2-5, with D perhaps being TRBD1 or TRBD2 (5 bases each). CDR3 size: 16 residues. The germline V gene has CDR1 ENHRY and CDR2 SYGVKD. CDR3: CVISEYVSGTGKPQYF. In nucleotides, the CDR3 is TGTGTCATCAGTGAGTACGTTTCCGGGACCGGGAAACCGCAGTACTTC.

The chain recombines TRBV7-8 with TRBJ1-1, with no clear D. The V end was cut by 1 base, the J end by 4 bases, with 16 bases between. This CDR3 region has 16 residues. Germline CDR1 is SGHVS and CDR2 is FQNEAQ. In DNA form, the CDR3 reads TGTGCCAGCAGCTTAGGGGCTGCGGGAGGTAGCACTGAAGCTTTCTTT. Its protein is CASSLGAAGGSTEAFF.

This clonotype was counted a few times. This chain links TRBV12-3 or TRBV12-4 with TRBJ2-1, with TRBD1 identical over 8 bases. Germline trimming cut 6 bases from V and 10 bases from J; bases unmatched to any gene: 8. This CDR3 comprises 13 residues. The CDR3 DNA sequence: TGTGCCAGCAGGCGCGGACAGGGCGAGGAGCAGTTCTTC. As protein: CASRRGQGEEQFF.

This clonotype was counted between two and nine times. The chain carries TRBV6-2 or TRBV6-3 and TRBJ2-1; D is ambiguous. This CDR3 contains 13 residues. V shed 4 bases and J shed 10 bases, with 14 bases lying between them. Germline V gene sequence: CDR1 MNHEY, CDR2 SVGEGT. The CDR3: CASSSLFPDEQFF. The CDR3 bases are TGTGCCAGCAGTTCCCTCTTTCCCGACGAGCAGTTCTTC.

In the case of this clonotype: A much larger clone sits a single nucleotide away, making a read error possible. This chain uses TRBV12-3 or TRBV12-4 with TRBJ2-3; 11 bases fit TRBD2. This CDR3 is 16 amino acids long. The CDR3: CASSRTSGSSTDAQYF. In nucleotides, the CDR3 is TGTGCCAGCAGTAGGACTAGCGGGTCTAGCACAGATGCGCAGTATTTT.

The chain carries TRBV5-6 and TRBJ2-3; 11 bases agree with TRBD2. Germline V gene sequence: CDR1 SGHDT, CDR2 YYEEEE. V shed 0 bases and J 2 bases; nucleotides not matched to a gene: 5. The CDR3 runs 17 residues. CDR3 nucleotide sequence: TGTGCCAGCAGCTTGGCACCGGGACTAGCGGACACAGATACGCAGTATTTT. Translation gives CASSLAPGLADTDTQYF.

This clonotype turned up a few times. The CDR3 sequence is CAISLDRGNEQYF. CDR3 bases: TGTGCCATCAGTTTGGACAGGGGAAACGAGCAGTACTTC. The gene calls are TRBV10-3 and TRBJ2-7; 9 bases map to TRBD1. The germline gives CDR1 ENHRY, CDR2 SYGVKD. The junction had 4 bases not matched to a gene; V was cut back by 5 bases and J by 5 bases. The CDR3 loop spans 13 amino acids.

The chain uses TRBV28 and TRBJ2-3; D uncertain. Germline CDR1 reads MDHEN; CDR2 reads SYDVKM. Between the trimmed V and J ends, which lost 8 bases and 7 bases, there was a span of 7 bases. The CDR3 length is 10 residues. The CDR3 spells CASGVHTQYF. The CDR3 DNA reads as TGTGCCAGCGGCGTCCATACGCAGTATTTT. Full variable domain (rest looked up from reference TRBV28 and TRBJ2-3): DVKVTQSSRYLVKRTGEKVFLECVQDMDHENMFWYRQDPGLGLRLIYFSYDVKMKEKGDIPEGYSVSREKKERFSLILESASTNQTSMYLCASGVHTQYFGPGTRLTVL.

The chain links TRBV5-6 to TRBJ1-1, with D perhaps TRBD1 (6 bases). Per germline, CDR1 SGHDT and CDR2 YYEEEE. V lost 0 bases and J 10 bases, leaving 10 bases between the germline ends. This CDR3 has 12 amino acids. CDR3 coding DNA: TGTGCCAGCAGCTTGGGGGGGGCAGGAGCTTTCTTT. This codes for CASSLGGAGAFF. The whole variable domain, filled in from reference TRBV5-6 and TRBJ1-1, reads DAGVTQSPTHLIKTRGQQVTLRCSPKSGHDTVSWYQQALGQGPQFIFQYYEEEERQRGNFPDRFSGHQFPNYSSELNVNALLLGDSALYLCASSLGGAGAFFGQGTRLTVV.

The chain uses TRBV7-8 and TRBJ2-2; D is unclear. CDR3 length: 14 residues. CDR1 SGHVS and CDR2 FQNEAQ come from the germline V gene. Deletions cut 5 bases from V and 4 bases from J, with 11 bases between. Here the CDR3 reads CASSGRDSTGELFF. CDR3 nucleotides: TGTGCCAGCAGCGGACGCGATTCCACCGGGGAGCTGTTTTTT.

This clonotype has more than one count but fewer than ten. This chain uses TRBV9 with TRBJ2-1, with D perhaps being TRBD1 or TRBD2 (5 bases each). The germline V gene has CDR1 SGDLS and CDR2 YYNGEE. This CDR3 comprises 15 residues. Trimming pared 7 bases from V and 0 bases from J, leaving 14 bases between. CDR3 amino acids: CASGGEWPSYNEQFF. For the CDR3, the DNA is TGTGCCAGCGGGGGTGAATGGCCCTCCTACAATGAGCAGTTCTTC.